The 9 T cell receptor beta chains presented below share a single source sample, sequenced in a study of cytomegalovirus exposure and HLA in healthy donors. PCR used 60 Vbeta primers and 13 Jbeta primers. Clones were read by immunoSEQ multiplex PCR, and TCRdb kept only the in-frame ones, dropping some. This sample has 95,000 to 150,000 clones; 80% occur once, and the top ten carry over 0.2%. Sequenced sample: PBMCs. The receptors were sampled from a man in his forties or fifties in good health and CMV-seronegative.

Of note for this clone: One end of the junction is discordant with germline, which a read error may explain. V usage is TRBV4-1 and J usage is TRBJ2-1; 10 bases are shared with TRBD2. This CDR3 is 17 amino acids long. CDR1 MGHRA and CDR2 YSYEKL come from the germline V gene. CDR3 residues: CASGHSGAGGAYNEQFF. The CDR3 DNA reads TGCGCCAGCGGCCATTCTGGAGCGGGAGGGGCTTATAATGAGCAGTTCTTC.

This chain links TRBV25-1 with TRBJ1-6; D is possibly TRBD1 (6 bases). V lost 4 bases to trimming and J lost 9 bases, with 13 bases between them. There are 14 residues in the CDR3. The germline V gene encodes CDR1 MGHDK and CDR2 SYGVNS. The CDR3 protein is CASSANIRGSPLHF. CDR3 coding DNA: TGTGCCAGCAGTGCAAATATCAGGGGTTCACCCCTCCACTTT.

As for this clone: Compared with germline, one end of the junction differs, possibly owing to a read error. This chain connects TRBV12-5 to TRBJ2-7, with D perhaps matching TRBD1 (6 bases). CDR3 length equals 14 residues. Germline CDR1 reads LGHNT; CDR2 reads FRNRAP. CDR3 DNA sequence: TGTGCTAGTGGGTTGGACAGCCCTCGCTACGAGCAGTACTTC. Its translation: CASGLDSPRYEQYF.

This clone appeared a few times. This chain uses TRBV27 with TRBJ1-2, with a possible D match to TRBD1 (6 bases). V gave up 3 bases and J gave up 6 bases, with 14 bases separating them. The V gene's germline CDR1 is MNHEY and CDR2 SMNVEV (reference sequence). CDR3 length: 14 residues. CDR3 nucleotide sequence: TGTGCCAGCAGTTTGGAACAGGGACTAGATGGCTACACCTTC. Its translation: CASSLEQGLDGYTF.

The V gene is TRBV5-1, the J gene TRBJ1-1; 7 nucleotides agree with TRBD1. With V trimmed by 6 bases and J by 0 bases, 8 bases remained unmatched. The CDR3 consists of 15 residues. The germline CDR1 and CDR2 sequences are SGHRS and YFSETQ. The CDR3 reads CASNWAGGVNTEAFF. CDR3 DNA: TGCGCCAGCAATTGGGCAGGGGGTGTGAACACTGAAGCTTTCTTT.

The chain carries TRBV29-1 and TRBJ1-1; D unclear. The CDR3 extends over 15 amino acids. The germline gives CDR1 SQVTM, CDR2 ANQGSEA. Trimming cost V 3 bases and J 3 bases, with 17 bases left between them. Here the CDR3 reads CSVDTGSRQHTEAFF. CDR3 DNA: TGCAGCGTTGATACCGGATCGAGGCAGCACACTGAAGCTTTCTTT.

This clone came up a few times. V and J are TRBV28 and TRBJ1-4, with 10 bases aligning to TRBD1. The CDR3 is made up of 14 amino acids. In germline, CDR1 is MDHEN, CDR2 SYDVKM. V lost 8 bases, J lost 7 bases, and 7 bases stayed unmatched. The CDR3 sequence: CASRWTGGGEKLFF. CDR3 DNA sequence: TGTGCCAGCCGCTGGACAGGGGGTGGTGAAAAACTGTTTTTT.

The sample holds a few counts of this clone. The V call is TRBV2, the J call TRBJ2-7; D is possibly TRBD1 (6 bases). V was pared by 6 bases and J by 0 bases, with 12 bases between. The CDR3 contains 14 residues. Germline CDR1 is SNHLY and CDR2 is FYNNEI. The CDR3 coding sequence is TGTGCCAGCAGGACAGGCAAGAGCTCCTACGAGCAGTACTTC. Protein product: CASRTGKSSYEQYF.

The chain combines TRBV10-3 with TRBJ1-5; D unresolved. This CDR3 contains 15 residues. Germline V lookup: CDR1 ENHRY, CDR2 SYGVKD. V was shortened by 2 bases and J by 6 bases, with 14 bases between the two germline ends. The CDR3 here is CAISEIGVSSQPQHF. Written as DNA, the CDR3 is TGTGCCATCAGTGAGATCGGAGTTTCTAGTCAGCCCCAGCATTTT.